This TCR beta chain was sequenced during a study of OX40 agonist ivuxolimab in advanced cancers. In the study overall: Ivuxolimab, an agonistic anti-OX40 (CD134) antibody, was given to patients. Partial responses, seen in three patients, involved one hepatocellular carcinoma and two cutaneous melanomas. Findings of the study overall: Circulating CD4+ and CD8+ T cells showed clonal expansion by week 6 at 0.1 to 3.0 mg/kg.

For this clone: The target antigen is unknown.

Repertoires were generated with immunoSEQ multiplex PCR, while TCRdb's copy carries only in-frame clones and drops some. The sample records about 20,000 clones, around four fifths being singletons. Trimming at V came to 2 bases and at J to 9 bases, leaving 5 bases not matched to a gene. CDR3 length: 15 residues. Looked up from germline, CDR1 is SGHAT and CDR2 is FQNNGV. This chain connects TRBV11-2 to TRBJ2-1; the match to TRBD2 covers 12 bases. The receptor comes from an adult with an advanced solid tumor such as melanoma, head and neck, liver or kidney cancer. The sample here was CD4+ or CD8+ T cells sorted from blood, taken in a trial of the OX40 agonist ivuxolimab. In nucleotides, the CDR3 is TGTGCCAGCAGCTTATTCCCGGGACTAGCGGGTGAGCAGTTCTTC. This gives the protein CASSLFPGLAGEQFF.